Below, 8 T cell receptor beta chains from the same sample are listed, as sequenced in a study of vaccination and CD4 T cells after COVID-19. The sample's treatment: roughly 10-day PBMC culture with coronavirus spike peptide pools or control peptides (ViraFEST assay). These receptors lack a known antigen. The Oncomine TCR Beta short-read assay sequenced DNA from cultured CD4+ T cells. TCRdb used MiXCR to reprocess the PCR reads, holding one entry per CDR3 protein. This sample has about 14,000 distinct CDR3 sequences, with approximately 30% found just once. The sequencing sample was made of cultured CD4+ T cells from blood. These TCRs come from a human donor with COVID-19.

This chain connects TRBV6-1 to TRBJ1-2; 9 bases map to TRBD1. Losses at the gene ends were 8 bases for V and 3 bases for J; bases not matched to a gene: 4. The germline gives CDR1 MNHNS, CDR2 SASEGT. The CDR3 contains 13 residues. The CDR3 bases are TGTGCCAGCTCCCGGACAGGGGACTATGGCTACACCTTC. It yields the protein CASSRTGDYGYTF.

This clonotype came up a few times. The chain is built from TRBV19 and TRBJ2-5; D is perhaps TRBD2 (6 bases). V lost 7 bases and J lost 2, with 23 bases in between. This CDR3 comprises 17 residues. Germline values: CDR1 LNHDA, CDR2 SQIVND (reference sequence). The CDR3 nucleotides are TGTGCCAGTACCATACGCTTCGGAGGGGCACATCAAGAGACCCAGTACTTC. Its protein is CASTIRFGGAHQETQYF.

The chain is built from TRBV11-2 and TRBJ2-3, with 13 bases lining up with TRBD2. CDR1 is SGHAT and CDR2 is FQNNGV in the germline V gene. V shed 3 bases, J shed 4 bases, and the junction held 22 bases outside the gene matches. The CDR3 has 22 amino acids. CDR3 DNA: TGTGCCAGCAGCTTCGCACAGGGGGCGCGGACTAGCGGGGGCGAAAGGGCAGATACGCAGTATTTT. Encoded protein: CASSFAQGARTSGGERADTQYF. The entire variable domain, with the rest obtained from reference TRBV11-2 and TRBJ2-3, is as follows: EAGVAQSPRYKIIEKRQSVAFWCNPISGHATLYWYQQILGQGPKLLIQFQNNGVVDDSQLPKDRFSAERLKGVDSTLKIQPAKLEDSAVYLCASSFAQGARTSGGERADTQYFGPGTRLTVL.

This clonotype turned up a few times. The chain has TRBV6-5 and TRBJ1-1, with D hard to call. V was clipped by 2 bases and J by 5 bases, with 6 bases between them. This CDR3 has 12 residues. The V gene's germline CDR1 is MNHEY and CDR2 SVGAGI. CDR3 sequence (DNA): TGTGCCAGCAGTTACGGTTCTACTGAAGCTTTCTTT. Protein product: CASSYGSTEAFF.

By sample share, this clonotype is medium-sized. The J gene is TRBJ2-3, the V gene TRBV5-6, with D uncertain. The CDR3 totals 13 residues. Trimming removed 1 base from V and 5 bases from J, with 8 bases in between. Per the germline V gene, CDR1 is SGHDT and CDR2 is YYEEEE. CDR3 coding DNA: TGTGCCAGCAGCTTGAAGGGATTAGATACGCAGTATTTT. Protein sequence: CASSLKGLDTQYF.

This clonotype was seen a few times. CDR3 in amino acids: CASSPPDSSVQETQYF. The DNA of the CDR3 is TGTGCCAGCTCACCACCTGATTCAAGTGTGCAAGAGACCCAGTACTTC. J is TRBJ2-5 and V is TRBV18; no reliable D call. V was shortened by 0 bases and J by 2 bases, with 13 bases between the two germline ends. There are 16 residues in the CDR3. Per the germline V gene, CDR1 is KGHSH and CDR2 is LQKENI. Complete variable domain (other parts from reference TRBV18 and TRBJ2-5): NAGVMQNPRHLVRRRGQEARLRCSPMKGHSHVYWYRQLPEEGLKFMVYLQKENIIDESGMPKERFSAEFPKEGPSILRIQQVVRGDSAAYFCASSPPDSSVQETQYFGPGTRLLVL.

V usage is TRBV27 and J usage is TRBJ1-1; 10 bases map to TRBD1. Losses at the gene ends were 10 bases for V and 6 bases for J; bases not matched to a gene: 14. The CDR3 is 15 residues long. Germline loops: CDR1 MNHEY, CDR2 SMNVEV (reference sequence). CDR3 DNA sequence: TGTGCCACTTTAAGCTCTTGGGACAGGGGCCCTGAAGCTTTCTTT. Protein: CATLSSWDRGPEAFF.

The V call is TRBV30, the J call TRBJ1-4; a weak D match, TRBD1 (5 bases). The CDR3 totals 13 residues. Deletions cut 1 base from V and 3 bases from J, with 6 bases between. Germline CDR1 reads GTSNPN; CDR2 reads SVGIG (reference sequence). CDR3 sequence reads: CAWSGGANEKLFF. The CDR3 DNA is TGTGCCTGGAGTGGAGGGGCTAATGAAAAACTGTTTTTT.